This T cell receptor beta chain emerged from a study of blood T cells in healthy people across ages (dated by TCRdb to between 2014 and 2016). Background on the whole study: Template switching captured roughly one uniquely barcoded TCR beta cDNA molecule per two T cells in model experiments. Age-related changes in TCR beta repertoire diversity were measured in the study by deep sequencing normalized with unique cDNA molecular identifiers. Donors were grouped into four age groups: young (average approximately 16 years), middle-aged (less than 40), aged (around 60) and long-lived (about 89). To avoid experimental bias, donors of different ages were randomly spread across the sequencing lanes. For two donors (one aged 18 to 30 and one aged 80 or older), the study analyzed two additional independent replicas of 1 million unique cDNA reads from the same blood draw.

Systemically healthy Caucasian individuals from Russia, 35 to 40 in total and aged about 6 to 100 years, were included as donors. Each donor gave about 9.7 milliliters of peripheral blood, drawn into EDTA-treated Vacutainer tubes. Ficoll-Paque density-gradient centrifugation was used to isolate PBMCs, with at least 7 million per sample. Total RNA, at least 5 micrograms per sample, was extracted from PBMCs with Trizol reagent. For every donor, flow cytometry on a PBMC aliquot measured the percentage of naive CD45RAhigh/CD27high T cells. Based on the germline V gene, the CDR1 and CDR2 sequences are KGHSH and LQKENI. Trimming costs V 0 bases and J 4 bases, and their ends lie 10 bases apart. Spanning cysteine to phenylalanine, the CDR3 consists of 15 amino acids. Solely the CDR3 DNA is kept, with 45 bases framed from the first base. As for this clonotype: Its antigen is unknown. Base-call qualities are not available, and no considerably larger clone is one nucleotide away.

General study outcomes and caveats: There was a strong correlation between observed TCR beta diversity and the percentage of naive T cells measured by flow cytometry. As age increased, observed TCR beta diversity per million T cells dropped in a roughly linear way, and a significant reduction was already evident by age 40. Since profiling was done on bulk unsorted PBMCs, naive and antigen-experienced compartments could not be conclusively compared. The long-lived group showed more naive CD4+ T cells, fewer expanded clones and increased TCR diversity than the aged group, suggesting age selection. Because donor CMV infection status was unknown, age-related changes in expanded clonotypes were potentially confounded. Total diversity estimates from one million sequenced T cells were considered lower bounds and underestimates.

Library preparation used 5' RACE. The sequencing machine was an Illumina HiSeq 2500. A second PCR of roughly 7 to 11 cycles was performed with a sample-barcoded 5' primer and a J-beta primer mix. A template-switch 5' adaptor carrying 12 random nucleotides introduced a unique molecular identifier onto each TCR beta cDNA molecule. Each sample yielded at least 2.5 million CDR3-containing paired-end reads. All of the RNA was converted into first-strand cDNA using the Mint cDNA synthesis kit, with a TRBC-specific oligonucleotide serving as the primer. After uracil-DNA glycosylase treatment, a first 18-cycle PCR used universal primers M1SS and BC2_uni_R on all cDNA. In the original analysis: Normalization of each sample was performed by random selection of 1 million high-quality reads, each carrying a distinct molecular identifier. Instead of being binned into consensus sequences, reads that shared molecular identifiers were thrown out. MiTCR, with a Q25 quality threshold and the strictest error-elimination algorithm, was used for CDR3 identification, clonotype clustering and error correction. A nonparametric unseen species model with Euler transformation was used to estimate lower-bound total TCR beta diversity. Starting from the raw public reads, TCRdb applied fastp trimming at Q25, assembled clones with MiXCR and retained in-frame beta chains. Entries are consolidated by CDR3 protein sequence, retaining the most common genes and DNA. For this entry, the V and J calls and clone size follow TCRdb and not the study's own pipeline. The sample table records 650,000 to 800,000 distinct CDR3 sequences; roughly half of these occur just once. The ten largest make up 13% of the sample.

In this chain, TRBV18 is recombined with TRBJ1-5; no D gene can be assigned with confidence. The specimen was blood. The clonotype originates from a woman older than 75 in good health. The CDR3 here reads CASSPPPGQNQPQHF. The nucleotide sequence reads TGTGCCAGCTCACCACCGCCCGGGCAAAATCAGCCCCAGCATTTT.